This TCR beta chain was sequenced in a study of identical twins. The study's findings and limits: Without tracking the same donors, conclusions rested on cross-sectional statistical analysis.

MiXCR was run by TCRdb on the 5' RACE reads, yielding one entry per CDR3 protein. The table includes some 730,000 distinct CDR3 sequences, 15% to 20% detected once. This clonotype has only a few counts. What it binds is unknown. The CDR3 is made up of 11 amino acids. V gave up 2 bases and J gave up 16 bases, with 12 bases separating them. CDR1 MNHNY and CDR2 SVGAGI come from the germline V gene (reference sequence). The same sample was also used in a study of T cells expressing NK-cell markers. Turning to that study: Questions lingered over whether expanded NKG2C+ T cell clones were HCMV-specific.

The TCR sequence derives from a woman younger than 30 in good health. The rearrangement joins TRBV6-6 to TRBJ2-4; possibly TRBD2 for D (5 bases). Sequenced input: PBMCs. The CDR3: CASSYPGVLYF. The DNA for the CDR3 is TGTGCCAGCAGTTACCCCGGGGTCCTCTACTTC.